This T cell receptor beta chain emerged from a study of T cell responses to AZD1222 COVID-19 vaccine. With 5 bases clipped from V and 4 bases from J, the junction kept 7 bases outside the gene matches. The CDR3 sequence is 14 residues long. CDR1 and CDR2 from the germline V gene are MGHDK and SYGVNS. Method: immunoSEQ multiplex PCR; TCRdb's copy keeps in-frame clones and lacks some. The data contain some 74,000 clones, about 85% of them singletons. The sample in question was peripheral blood, obtained 28 days after the second AZD1222 dose. The genes are TRBV25-1 and TRBJ1-2, with TRBD1 identical over 7 bases. This TCR derives from an adult who received the AZD1222 COVID-19 vaccine. CDR3 DNA: TGTGCCAGCAGTCCCTCTGACAGGGCCTATGGCTACACCTTC. Its protein is CASSPSDRAYGYTF.